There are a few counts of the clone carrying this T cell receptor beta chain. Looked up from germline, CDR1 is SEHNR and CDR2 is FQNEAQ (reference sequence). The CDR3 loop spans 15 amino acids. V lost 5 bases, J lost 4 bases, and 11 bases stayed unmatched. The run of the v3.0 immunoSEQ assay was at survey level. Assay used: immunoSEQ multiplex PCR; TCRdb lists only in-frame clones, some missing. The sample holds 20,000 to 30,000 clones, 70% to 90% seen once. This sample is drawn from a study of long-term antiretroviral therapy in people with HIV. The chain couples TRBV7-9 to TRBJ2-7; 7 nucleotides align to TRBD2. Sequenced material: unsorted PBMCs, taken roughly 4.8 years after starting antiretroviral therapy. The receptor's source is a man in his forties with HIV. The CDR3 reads CASSPPEGGRYEQYF. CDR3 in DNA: TGTGCCAGCAGCCCTCCCGAGGGAGGGCGTTACGAGCAGTACTTC.